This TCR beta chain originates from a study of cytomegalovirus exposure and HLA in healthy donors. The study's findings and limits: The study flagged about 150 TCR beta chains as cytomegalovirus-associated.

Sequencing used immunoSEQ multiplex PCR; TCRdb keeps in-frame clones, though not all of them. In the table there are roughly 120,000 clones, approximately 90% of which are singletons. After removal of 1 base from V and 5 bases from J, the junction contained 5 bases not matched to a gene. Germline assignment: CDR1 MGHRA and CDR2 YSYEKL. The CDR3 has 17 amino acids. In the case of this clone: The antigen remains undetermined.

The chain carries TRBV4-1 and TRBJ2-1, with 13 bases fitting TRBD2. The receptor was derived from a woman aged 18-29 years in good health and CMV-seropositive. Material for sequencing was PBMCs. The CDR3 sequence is CASSQAPGTSGDNEQFF. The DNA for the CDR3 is TGCGCCAGCAGCCAAGCCCCCGGGACTAGCGGGGACAATGAGCAGTTCTTC.